This T cell receptor (beta chain) was recorded in a study of regulatory T cells in long-lasting Graves disease. With iRepertoire HTBI primers and Arm-PCR of CDR3 regions, TCR beta libraries were built. TCRdb ran MiXCR on the multiplex PCR reads and lists one entry per CDR3 protein. The repertoire holds roughly 400,000 distinct CDR3 sequences, roughly 23% seen once, with roughly an eighth in the top ten. Findings and caveats of the study: Persistent Graves' disease cases displayed lower TCR diversity than newly diagnosed ones.

Note on this clonotype: Its antigen is as yet unknown.

Specified time point: persistent/refractory GD, antithyroid drugs over 5 years with positive TRAb. PBMCs provided the RNA from which the TCR library was made. In germline, CDR1 is SGHTA, CDR2 FQGNSA. The CDR3 is 14 amino acids. V was clipped by 5 bases and J by 4 bases, with 14 bases between them. The source was peripheral blood mononuclear cells (PBMCs), collected when the disease was refractory, from a patient treated with antithyroid drugs. The receptor was isolated from a female donor with Graves disease. V is TRBV7-2 and J is TRBJ2-5; no clear D. DNA of the CDR3: TGTGCCAGCAGCCCACAGACCTTCAGAGAGACCCAGTACTTC. Its protein product is CASSPQTFRETQYF.